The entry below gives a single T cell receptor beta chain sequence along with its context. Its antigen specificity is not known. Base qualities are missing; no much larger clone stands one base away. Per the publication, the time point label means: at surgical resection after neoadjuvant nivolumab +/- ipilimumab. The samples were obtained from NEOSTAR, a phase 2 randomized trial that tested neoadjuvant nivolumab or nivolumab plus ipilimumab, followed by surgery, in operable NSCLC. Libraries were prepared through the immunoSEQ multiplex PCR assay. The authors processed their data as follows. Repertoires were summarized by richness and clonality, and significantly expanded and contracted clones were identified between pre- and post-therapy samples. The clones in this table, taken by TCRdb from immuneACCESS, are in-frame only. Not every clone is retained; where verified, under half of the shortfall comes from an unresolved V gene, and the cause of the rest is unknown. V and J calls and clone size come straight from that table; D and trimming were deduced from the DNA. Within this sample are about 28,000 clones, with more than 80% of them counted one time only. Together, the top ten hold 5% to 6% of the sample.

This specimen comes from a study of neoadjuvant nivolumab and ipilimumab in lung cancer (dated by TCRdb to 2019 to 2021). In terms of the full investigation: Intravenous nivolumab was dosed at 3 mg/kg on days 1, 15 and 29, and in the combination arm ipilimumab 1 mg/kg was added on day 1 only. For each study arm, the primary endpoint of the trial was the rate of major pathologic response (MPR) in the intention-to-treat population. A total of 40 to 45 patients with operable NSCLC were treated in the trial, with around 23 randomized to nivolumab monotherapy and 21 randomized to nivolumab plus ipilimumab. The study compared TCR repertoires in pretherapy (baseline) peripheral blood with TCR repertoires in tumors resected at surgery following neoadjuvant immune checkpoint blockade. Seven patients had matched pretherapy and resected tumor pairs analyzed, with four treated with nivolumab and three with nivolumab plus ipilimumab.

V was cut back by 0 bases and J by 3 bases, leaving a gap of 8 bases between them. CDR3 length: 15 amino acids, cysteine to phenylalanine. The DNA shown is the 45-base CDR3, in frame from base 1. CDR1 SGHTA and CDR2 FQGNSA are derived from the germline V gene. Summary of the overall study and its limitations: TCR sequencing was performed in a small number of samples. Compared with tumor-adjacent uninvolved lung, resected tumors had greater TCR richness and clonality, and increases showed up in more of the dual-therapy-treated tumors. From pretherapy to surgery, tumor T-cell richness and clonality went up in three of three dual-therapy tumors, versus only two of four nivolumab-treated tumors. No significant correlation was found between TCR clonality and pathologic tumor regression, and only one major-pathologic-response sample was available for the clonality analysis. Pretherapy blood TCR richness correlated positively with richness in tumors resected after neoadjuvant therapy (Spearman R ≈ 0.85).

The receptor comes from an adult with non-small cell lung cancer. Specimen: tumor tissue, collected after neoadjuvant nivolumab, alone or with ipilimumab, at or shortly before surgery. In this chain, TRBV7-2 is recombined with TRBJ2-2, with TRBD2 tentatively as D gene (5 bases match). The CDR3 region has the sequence CASSLAGRDTGELFF. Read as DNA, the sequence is TGTGCCAGCAGCTTAGCAGGGAGAGACACCGGGGAGCTGTTTTTT.